The 7 T cell receptor beta chains presented below share a single source sample, sequenced in a study of spatial heterogeneity in lung cancer (dated by TCRdb to the late 2010s). Library method: 5' RACE. TCRdb names NextSeq 500 as the instrument used. TCRdb reanalyzed the raw reads on its own, using fastp at Q25 for trimming and MiXCR for clone calling, and kept in-frame beta chains. All rows with the same CDR3 protein become a single entry with the most common DNA and genes. The sample table lists about 85,000 distinct CDR3 sequences, around 21% of them with a count of one. Less than 7.5% of the sample lies in the top ten. This specimen's time point label, per the study, means: sample taken at primary tumor resection. Without any cell sorting, TCR sequencing was performed on whole RNA extracted either from tumor and nontumor lung tissue or from cryopreserved PBMC samples. Material: PBMCs, obtained at surgery. The receptors shown here come from a male donor with early-stage non-small cell lung cancer.

The rearrangement links TRBV6-5 to TRBJ1-1; D not resolved. The V gene's germline CDR1 is MNHEY and CDR2 SVGAGI. This CDR3 has 12 amino acids. V dropped 7 bases and J dropped 1 base, with 7 bases sitting between them. As DNA, the CDR3 is TGTGCCAGCACCGCCCGGAACACTGAAGCTTTCTTT. This translates into CASTARNTEAFF.

This clonotype was found a few times. The chain links TRBV20-1 to TRBJ2-3, with a weak D call TRBD1 (5 bases). The CDR3 spans 15 residues. The ends were cut back, 5 bases at V and 2 bases at J, with 17 bases in the middle. The germline V gene encodes CDR1 DFQATT and CDR2 SNEGSKA (reference sequence). CDR3 coding DNA: TGCAGTGCTCAGAACCCCCAGGGTAACACAGATACGCAGTATTTT. It specifies CSAQNPQGNTDTQYF.

The chain recombines TRBV29-1 with TRBJ1-1; D perhaps matches TRBD1 (6 bases). Trimming took 4 bases from V and 0 from J, leaving 15 bases between them. The CDR3 loop spans 15 amino acids. Germline CDR1 SQVTM, CDR2 ANQGSEA. The CDR3 region is CSVGNRVNMNTEAFF. DNA for the CDR3: TGCAGCGTTGGCAACAGGGTCAACATGAACACTGAAGCTTTCTTT. The full variable domain, in which reference TRBV29-1 and TRBJ1-1 provide the parts outside the CDR3, is SAVISQKPSRDICQRGTSLTIQCQVDSQVTMMFWYRQQPGQSLTLIATANQGSEATYESGFVIDKFPISRPNLTFSTLTVSNMSPEDSSIYLCSVGNRVNMNTEAFFGQGTRLTVV.

V and J are TRBV7-9 and TRBJ1-1; TRBD1 is a possible D gene (6 bases). This CDR3 comprises 16 residues. The V gene lost 1 base and the J gene lost 0 bases, with 12 bases spanning the gap. Germline values: CDR1 SEHNR, CDR2 FQNEAQ (reference sequence). The CDR3 DNA reads TGTGCCAGCAGCTTAGATCAGGGGCCCATGAACACTGAAGCTTTCTTT. Translation gives CASSLDQGPMNTEAFF.

This clonotype was picked up a small number of times. V and J are TRBV30 and TRBJ2-2; the D is unclear. V was clipped by 0 bases and J by 13 bases, with 9 bases between them. The germline CDR1 and CDR2 sequences are GTSNPN and SVGIG (reference sequence). This CDR3 contains 11 residues. The CDR3 loop is CAWSVDGMLFF. Written as DNA, the CDR3 is TGTGCCTGGAGTGTCGATGGTATGCTGTTTTTT.

The chain is built from TRBV18 and TRBJ2-1; D tentatively fits TRBD1 or TRBD2 (5 bases each). CDR1 and CDR2 from the germline V gene are KGHSH and LQKENI. The CDR3 is 14 amino acids. Between the trimmed V and J ends, which lost 0 bases and 5 bases, there was a span of 8 bases. CDR3 nucleotides: TGTGCCAGCTCACCACCCGGGGCCCACAATGAGCAGTTCTTC. It encodes CASSPPGAHNEQFF. Drawing the rest from reference TRBV18 and TRBJ2-1, the complete variable domain is NAGVMQNPRHLVRRRGQEARLRCSPMKGHSHVYWYRQLPEEGLKFMVYLQKENIIDESGMPKERFSAEFPKEGPSILRIQQVVRGDSAAYFCASSPPGAHNEQFFGPGTRLTVL.

This clonotype was observed a handful of times. V gene TRBV7-2 combines with J gene TRBJ2-1, with TRBD2 identical over 9 bases. The CDR3 runs to 13 residues. J was trimmed by 9 bases and V by 1 base; bases with no gene match: 1. Per the germline V gene, CDR1 is SGHTA and CDR2 is FQGNSA. This CDR3 reads CASSLGAGGEQFF. The CDR3 nucleotides are TGTGCCAGCAGCTTAGGAGCGGGGGGTGAGCAGTTCTTC.